The 22 T cell receptor beta chains given below trace back to one sample, sequenced in a study of patients and donors after allogeneic stem cell transplantation. TCRdb passed the RT-PCR reads through MiXCR, listing each CDR3 protein once. The repertoire holds roughly 880,000 distinct CDR3 sequences, with over 15% as singletons. The specimen was blood, either unsorted or a sorted T cell fraction (not recorded which). These receptors originate from a human donor who was either an allogeneic HSCT recipient or a stem cell or donor lymphocyte infusion donor (not recorded which). It is not recorded whose cells these are; they may come from a transplant donor.

This clonotype occurred a few times. The chain joins TRBV5-1 to TRBJ2-5; 8 nucleotides agree with TRBD2. Trimming cost V 5 bases and J 5 bases; bases outside gene matches: 8. The germline gives CDR1 SGHRS, CDR2 YFSETQ. The CDR3 sequence is 14 residues long. CDR3 region: CASRPTGGGETQYF. CDR3 nucleotides: TGCGCCAGCAGGCCAACGGGAGGGGGTGAGACCCAGTACTTC.

This clonotype has only a few counts. The chain uses TRBV7-9 and TRBJ1-1; D gene unclear. From germline, CDR1 is SEHNR and CDR2 FQNEAQ (reference sequence). Trimming shortened V by 1 base and J by 7 bases, and 10 bases separated the two germline ends. The CDR3 extends over 13 amino acids. CDR3 sequence reads: CASSLGARYEAFF. CDR3 DNA: TGTGCCAGCAGCTTAGGGGCCCGCTATGAAGCTTTCTTT.

The sample holds a few counts of this clonotype. The chain recombines TRBV6-1 with TRBJ1-1; TRBD1 agrees at 11 bases. Trimming cost V 5 bases and J 4 bases; bases outside gene matches: 12. The CDR3 sequence is 17 residues long. Germline V gene sequence: CDR1 MNHNS, CDR2 SASEGT. The CDR3 loop reads CASSHRTGGAMGTEAFF. CDR3 in DNA: TGTGCCAGCAGTCACCGGACAGGGGGCGCGATGGGCACTGAAGCTTTCTTT.

This clonotype was seen only a few times. The CDR3 bases are TGTGCCAGCAGCTTAGCGCTGCGAACAGGGATTTGGAACGAGCAGTACTTC. Its translation is CASSLALRTGIWNEQYF. V and J are TRBV7-9 and TRBJ2-7; a possible D gene is TRBD1 (6 bases). Germline CDR1 and CDR2: SEHNR and FQNEAQ (reference sequence). V gave up 0 bases and J gave up 5 bases, with 20 bases separating them. This CDR3 contains 17 residues.

This clonotype has a handful of counts. The genes are TRBV12-3 or TRBV12-4 and TRBJ1-3; D is uncertain. V lost 3 bases and J 6 bases, leaving 6 bases between the germline ends. The CDR3 totals 12 residues. CDR3 in DNA: TGTGCCAGCAGTTTGGGAGTAAACACCATATATTTT. Protein: CASSLGVNTIYF.

The V call is TRBV12-3 or TRBV12-4, the J call TRBJ2-3; D may be TRBD1 or TRBD2 (5 bases each). CDR3 size: 17 residues. V was shortened by 7 bases and J by 4 bases, with 24 bases between the two germline ends. The CDR3 DNA follows: TGTGCCAGCACCTCACCCGGGACCCCCCCCGCCCCAGATACGCAGTATTTT. Translation gives CASTSPGTPPAPDTQYF.

The V gene is TRBV5-5, the J gene TRBJ1-1, with D tentatively TRBD1 (5 bases). Trimming took 6 bases from V and 3 from J, leaving 6 bases between them. Germline CDR1 reads SGHKS; CDR2 reads YYEKEE (reference sequence). The CDR3 contains 11 residues. The CDR3 reads CASTRDTEAFF. The CDR3 nucleotides are TGTGCCAGCACCAGGGACACTGAAGCTTTCTTT.

This clonotype was counted only a few times. This chain links TRBV15 with TRBJ2-2; tentative D call: TRBD2 (5 bases). Between the trimmed V and J ends, which lost 0 bases and 4 bases, there was a span of 15 bases. Germline CDR1 reads LNHNV; CDR2 reads YYDKDF (reference sequence). The CDR3 has 17 amino acids. CDR3 nucleotides: TGTGCCACCAGCAGAGAGCCCGTCACTAGTGCCACCGGGGAGCTGTTTTTT. Translated: CATSREPVTSATGELFF. The entire variable domain, with the rest obtained from reference TRBV15 and TRBJ2-2, is as follows: DAMVIQNPRYQVTQFGKPVTLSCSQTLNHNVMYWYQQKSSQAPKLLFHYYDKDFNNEADTPDNFQSRRPNTSFCFLDIRSPGLGDTAMYLCATSREPVTSATGELFFGEGSRLTVL.

This chain joins TRBV2 and TRBJ2-2; D call uncertain. V was clipped by 6 bases and J by 7 bases, with 12 bases between them. Germline CDR1 and CDR2: SNHLY and FYNNEI. This CDR3 contains 13 residues. CDR3 DNA: TGTGCCAGCAGCCTGGGTTGGGGCGGGGAGCTGTTTTTT. It yields the protein CASSLGWGGELFF. The whole variable domain, remainder taken from reference TRBV2 and TRBJ2-2, is EPEVTQTPSHQVTQMGQEVILRCVPISNHLYFYWYRQILGQKVEFLVSFYNNEISEKSEIFDDQFSVERPDGSNFTLKIRSTKLEDSAMYFCASSLGWGGELFFGEGSRLTVL.

There are a few counts of this clonotype. This sequence joins TRBV6-1 and TRBJ1-6; D uncertain. V was pared by 6 bases and J by 6 bases, with 6 bases between. In germline, CDR1 is MNHNS, CDR2 SASEGT. The CDR3 is 12 amino acids. CDR3 in DNA: TGTGCCAGCAGGATTCTTAATTCACCCCTCCACTTT. Its translation is CASRILNSPLHF.

V is TRBV25-1 and J is TRBJ2-3; the D gene is possibly TRBD2 (5 bases). V lost 7 bases to trimming and J lost 4 bases, with 21 bases between them. This CDR3 is 16 amino acids long. Germline V gene lookup returns CDR1 MGHDK and CDR2 SYGVNS. Written as DNA, the CDR3 is TGTGCCAGCACTAAAGGTCGGGGTTCGGGCGCAGATACGCAGTATTTT. Translation gives CASTKGRGSGADTQYF.

This chain uses TRBV6-1 with TRBJ2-2; a possible D gene is TRBD1 (6 bases). V was clipped by 6 bases and J by 9 bases, with 23 bases between them. The germline V gene encodes CDR1 MNHNS and CDR2 SASEGT. This CDR3 spans 16 amino acids. The CDR3 nucleotides read TGTGCCAGCAGGCCAAGTGCAGGGGCATACTCCCGGGAGCTGTTTTTT. It translates to CASRPSAGAYSRELFF.

This clonotype was counted only a few times. The chain links TRBV6-5 to TRBJ1-1; D unresolved. This CDR3 comprises 15 residues. CDR1 and CDR2 from the germline V gene are MNHEY and SVGAGI. V was trimmed by 2 bases and J by 1 base, leaving 11 bases between them. CDR3 protein: CASSYLPGTNTEAFF. CDR3 coding DNA: TGTGCCAGCAGTTACCTCCCAGGAACGAACACTGAAGCTTTCTTT.

The V and J genes are TRBV11-2 and TRBJ2-1; 10 bases match TRBD2. Losses at the gene ends were 7 bases for V and 3 bases for J; bases not matched to a gene: 18. Germline V gene lookup returns CDR1 SGHAT and CDR2 FQNNGV. The CDR3 extends over 19 amino acids. The CDR3 sequence is CASTIGLGERGGYYNEQFF. The CDR3 region has the DNA TGTGCCAGCACCATCGGGCTCGGGGAGCGGGGGGGCTACTACAATGAGCAGTTCTTC.

CDR3 sequence (DNA): TGTGCCAGTAGTAATCCAGGCCGTAGCACAGATACGCAGTATTTT. Its protein is CASSNPGRSTDTQYF. The rearrangement links TRBV19 to TRBJ2-3; D not certain. The germline V and J ends were trimmed by 4 bases and 0 bases, with 11 bases remaining between them. The V gene's germline CDR1 is LNHDA and CDR2 SQIVND (reference sequence). The CDR3 loop spans 15 amino acids.

This rearrangement joins TRBV28 to TRBJ2-3; 9 nucleotides agree with TRBD1. This CDR3 region has 19 residues. Germline CDR1 reads MDHEN; CDR2 reads SYDVKM. V was clipped by 7 bases and J by 0 bases; unmatched bases: 17. The CDR3 is CASTPGQGFFDASTDTQYF. CDR3 coding DNA: TGTGCCAGCACCCCGGGACAGGGATTTTTTGATGCTAGCACAGATACGCAGTATTTT. Drawing the rest from reference TRBV28 and TRBJ2-3, the complete variable domain is DVKVTQSSRYLVKRTGEKVFLECVQDMDHENMFWYRQDPGLGLRLIYFSYDVKMKEKGDIPEGYSVSREKKERFSLILESASTNQTSMYLCASTPGQGFFDASTDTQYFGPGTRLTVL.

This clonotype was seen more than once but under ten times. This chain uses TRBV5-6 with TRBJ1-1; 8 nucleotides match TRBD1. The CDR3 has 15 residues. J gave up 5 bases and V 7 bases, and 13 bases lay outside the gene matches. The germline gives CDR1 SGHDT, CDR2 YYEEEE. In nucleotides, the CDR3 is TGTGCCAGCGGCAAAGGACAGGGCATCGGGACTGAAGCTTTCTTT. Translated, it gives CASGKGQGIGTEAFF.

The chain carries TRBV15 and TRBJ2-4, with D tentatively TRBD2 (5 bases). The CDR3 contains 16 residues. Trimming shortened V by 0 bases and J by 1 base, and 10 bases separated the two germline ends. Germline CDR1 is LNHNV and CDR2 is YYDKDF (reference sequence). The CDR3 loop reads CATSRERGWAKNIQYF. In DNA, the CDR3 is TGTGCCACCAGCAGAGAACGGGGATGGGCCAAAAACATTCAGTACTTC.

The V call is TRBV10-3, the J call TRBJ2-1; TRBD2 agrees at 12 bases. J was trimmed by 0 bases and V by 6 bases; bases with no gene match: 12. This CDR3 contains 19 residues. CDR1 and CDR2 (germline): ENHRY, SYGVKD. The CDR3 here is CAIRAPRLAGVRSYNEQFF. The CDR3 DNA reads TGTGCCATCAGAGCCCCCCGACTAGCGGGGGTCCGCTCCTACAATGAGCAGTTCTTC.

Ten or more counts support this clonotype. This chain uses TRBV4-3 with TRBJ2-1, with TRBD2 matching 7 bases. Looked up from germline, CDR1 is LGHNA and CDR2 is YSLEER. The CDR3 sequence is 15 residues long. Trimming at V came to 1 base and at J to 0 bases, leaving 0 bases not matched to a gene. In nucleotides, the CDR3 is TGCGCCAGCAGCCAAGGGGGGGGCTCCTACAATGAGCAGTTCTTC. The encoded protein is CASSQGGGSYNEQFF.

The gene calls are TRBV19 and TRBJ1-4; D is possibly TRBD1 (5 bases). Germline V lookup: CDR1 LNHDA, CDR2 SQIVND (reference sequence). The CDR3 runs 14 residues. V lost 2 bases and J lost 8, with 12 bases in between. The CDR3 DNA is TGTGCCAGTAGTATATCGCAGGGTGGCGAAAAACTGTTTTTT. Translated, it gives CASSISQGGEKLFF.

This clonotype was counted at least ten times. The rearrangement joins TRBV15 to TRBJ2-7; D possibly corresponds to TRBD1 (6 bases). Looked up from germline, CDR1 is LNHNV and CDR2 is YYDKDF (reference sequence). CDR3 length: 14 residues. With 0 bases removed from V and 6 bases from J, the gap between germline ends came to 12 bases. CDR3 nucleotide sequence: TGTGCCACCAGCAGAGAGACAGTCAGGGGCGAGCAGTACTTC. It yields the protein CATSRETVRGEQYF.